This is a list of T cell receptor beta chains from one sample in a study of PD-1 blockade in classical Hodgkin lymphoma. Only in-frame clones appear in the TCRdb table, and some are missing; sequencing was by immunoSEQ multiplex PCR. The sample shows 100,000 or so clones, around nine tenths of them seen only once. The input for sequencing was peripheral blood mononuclear cells (PBMCs), taken before the second cycle of nivolumab. Receptors were obtained from a human donor with classical Hodgkin lymphoma. Both conserved end residues are part of each CDR3. Fields, in order: V gene, D gene, clone size, J gene, CDR3 protein, CDR3 DNA. A D gene is named only where the DNA matches it firmly. Size tells how often a clone was seen (once, few, many) or the class of an expanded clone, and some rows leave it out.

V: TRBV27
D: .
size: .
J: TRBJ2-2
CDR3: CASKLVAGELFF
DNA: TGTGCCAGCAAACTGGTCGCCGGGGAGCTGTTTTTT

V: TRBV7-8
D: TRBD1
size: .
J: TRBJ2-7
CDR3: CASSLVPGGVVSYEQYF
DNA: TGTGCCAGCAGCTTAGTTCCAGGGGGCGTTGTATCCTACGAGCAGTACTTC

V: TRBV2
D: TRBD1
size: .
J: TRBJ2-2
CDR3: CASQGQENTGELFF
DNA: TGTGCCAGCCAGGGACAGGAGAACACCGGGGAGCTGTTTTTT

V: TRBV4-2
D: TRBD2
size: .
J: TRBJ2-2
CDR3: CASSQRRAGAGTGELFF
DNA: TGTGCCAGCAGCCAGAGAAGAGCGGGGGCCGGCACCGGGGAGCTGTTTTTT

V: TRBV7-7
D: TRBD1
size: .
J: TRBJ2-7
CDR3: CASSLGTPGQGSYEQYF
DNA: TGTGCCAGCAGCTTAGGTACCCCGGGACAGGGGTCATACGAGCAGTACTTC

V: TRBV7-8
D: TRBD2
size: .
J: TRBJ2-2
CDR3: CASSLVGLAGGTGELFF
DNA: TGTGCCAGCAGCTTAGTCGGACTAGCGGGAGGTACCGGGGAGCTGTTTTTT

V: TRBV6-1
D: TRBD1
size: .
J: TRBJ2-7
CDR3: CASRPGQGLEQYF
DNA: TGTGCCAGCAGGCCGGGACAGGGACTCGAGCAGTACTTC

V: TRBV7-9
D: .
size: once
J: TRBJ1-4
CDR3: CASNPDGRSTNEKLFF
DNA: TGTGCCAGCAACCCTGATGGGCGATCAACTAATGAAAAACTGTTTTTT

V: TRBV11-1
D: .
size: .
J: TRBJ1-2
CDR3: CASSFAFGNYGYTF
DNA: TGTGCCAGCAGCTTTGCCTTTGGGAACTATGGCTACACCTTC

V: TRBV10-3
D: .
size: .
J: TRBJ2-1
CDR3: CAIRTQTSYNEQFF
DNA: TGTGCCATCAGGACCCAGACCTCCTACAATGAGCAGTTCTTC

V: TRBV7-9
D: TRBD1
size: few
J: TRBJ1-2
CDR3: CASSFTDRGRGYTF
DNA: TGTGCCAGCAGCTTTACGGACAGGGGCCGCGGCTACACCTTC

V: TRBV19
D: .
size: few
J: TRBJ2-7
CDR3: CASSIRTDSSYEQYF
DNA: TGTGCCAGTAGTATTAGGACAGACAGCTCCTACGAGCAGTACTTC

V: TRBV29-1
D: TRBD1
size: few
J: TRBJ1-1
CDR3: CSVNGQEYMNTEAFF
DNA: TGCAGCGTGAACGGACAGGAGTACATGAACACTGAAGCTTTCTTT

V: TRBV5-5
D: TRBD1
size: .
J: TRBJ1-5
CDR3: CASMDRFAGGKQPQHF
DNA: TGTGCCAGCATGGACAGGTTCGCAGGGGGCAAACAGCCCCAGCATTTT

V: TRBV10-3
D: .
size: .
J: TRBJ1-1
CDR3: CAVGATGTEAFF
DNA: TGTGCCGTCGGGGCTACAGGCACTGAAGCTTTCTTT

V: TRBV7-2
D: .
size: .
J: TRBJ2-5
CDR3: CASTGTGGETQYF
DNA: TGTGCCAGCACCGGGACGGGTGGGGAGACCCAGTACTTC

V: TRBV29-1
D: TRBD2
size: .
J: TRBJ2-2
CDR3: CSVEEFSGGANTGELFF
DNA: TGCAGCGTTGAAGAATTTAGCGGGGGGGCTAATACCGGGGAGCTGTTTTTT

V: TRBV19
D: TRBD1
size: .
J: TRBJ2-7
CDR3: CASTPNRGSYEQYF
DNA: TGTGCCAGTACCCCCAACAGGGGTAGTTACGAGCAGTACTTC

V: TRBV27
D: TRBD1
size: .
J: TRBJ1-2
CDR3: CASSLSLSLDRVGHYGYTF
DNA: TGTGCCAGCAGTTTATCCCTATCCCTCGACAGGGTCGGGCACTATGGCTACACCTTC

V: TRBV6-1
D: TRBD2
size: once
J: TRBJ2-1
CDR3: CASSVQSGGAFNEQFF
DNA: TGTGCCAGCAGTGTTCAGAGCGGGGGGGCATTCAATGAGCAGTTCTTC

V: TRBV6-5
D: .
size: .
J: TRBJ1-2
CDR3: CASSITENYGYTF
DNA: TGTGCCAGCAGTATTACAGAAAACTATGGCTACACCTTC

V: TRBV5-8
D: TRBD1
size: .
J: TRBJ1-2
CDR3: CASSFRDRNLYGYTF
DNA: TGTGCCAGCAGCTTTCGGGACAGGAATTTGTATGGCTACACCTTC